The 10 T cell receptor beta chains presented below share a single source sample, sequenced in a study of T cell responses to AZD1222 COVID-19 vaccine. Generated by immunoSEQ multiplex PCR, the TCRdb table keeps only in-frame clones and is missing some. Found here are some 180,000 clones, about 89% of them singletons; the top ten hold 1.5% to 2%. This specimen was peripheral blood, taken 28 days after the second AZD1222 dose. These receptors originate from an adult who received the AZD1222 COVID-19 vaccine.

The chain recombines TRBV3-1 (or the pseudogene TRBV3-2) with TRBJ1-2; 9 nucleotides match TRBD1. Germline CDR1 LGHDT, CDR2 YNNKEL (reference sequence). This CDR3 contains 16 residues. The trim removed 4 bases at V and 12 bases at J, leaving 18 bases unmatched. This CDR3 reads CASSPQGTGTPGVHTF. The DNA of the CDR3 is TGTGCCAGCAGCCCCCAAGGGACAGGGACTCCAGGAGTTCACACCTTC.

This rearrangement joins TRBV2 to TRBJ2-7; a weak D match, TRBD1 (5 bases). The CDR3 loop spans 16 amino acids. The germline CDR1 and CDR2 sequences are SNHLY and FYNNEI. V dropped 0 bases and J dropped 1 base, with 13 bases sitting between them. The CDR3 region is CASSEALLPGSYEQYF. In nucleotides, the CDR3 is TGTGCCAGCAGTGAAGCGCTTCTCCCAGGGTCCTACGAGCAGTACTTC.

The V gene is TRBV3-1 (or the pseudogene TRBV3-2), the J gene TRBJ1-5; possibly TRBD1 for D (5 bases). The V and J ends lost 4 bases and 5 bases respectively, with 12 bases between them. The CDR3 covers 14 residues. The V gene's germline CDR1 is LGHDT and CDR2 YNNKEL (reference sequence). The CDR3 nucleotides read TGTGCCAGCAGCCTTACGACAGAGTATCAGCCCCAGCATTTT. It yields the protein CASSLTTEYQPQHF.

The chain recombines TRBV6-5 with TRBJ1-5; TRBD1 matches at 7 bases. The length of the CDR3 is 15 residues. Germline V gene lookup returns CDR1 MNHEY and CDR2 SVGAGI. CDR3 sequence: CTAGQGGYSNQPQHF. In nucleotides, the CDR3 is TGTACGGCCGGGCAGGGGGGATATAGCAATCAGCCCCAGCATTTT.

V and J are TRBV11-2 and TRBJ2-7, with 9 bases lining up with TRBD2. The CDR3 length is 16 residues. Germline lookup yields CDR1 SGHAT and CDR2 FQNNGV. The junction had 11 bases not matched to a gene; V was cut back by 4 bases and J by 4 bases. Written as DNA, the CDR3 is TGTGCCAGCAGCTGGCTCGGCGGGGGGGCAACTTACGAGCAGTACTTC. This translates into CASSWLGGGATYEQYF.

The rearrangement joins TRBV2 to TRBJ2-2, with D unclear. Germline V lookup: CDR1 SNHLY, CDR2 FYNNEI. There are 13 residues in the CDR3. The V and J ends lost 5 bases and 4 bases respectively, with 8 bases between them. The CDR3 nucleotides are TGTGCCAGCAGTCCCTTGACCACCGGGGAGCTGTTTTTT. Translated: CASSPLTTGELFF.

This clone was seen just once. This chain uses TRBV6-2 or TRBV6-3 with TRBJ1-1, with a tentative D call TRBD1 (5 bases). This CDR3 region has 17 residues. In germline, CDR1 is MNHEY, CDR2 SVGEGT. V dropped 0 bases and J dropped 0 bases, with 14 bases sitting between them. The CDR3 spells CASSYSQWGAVNTEAFF. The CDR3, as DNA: TGTGCCAGCAGTTACTCGCAGTGGGGCGCGGTGAACACTGAAGCTTTCTTT.

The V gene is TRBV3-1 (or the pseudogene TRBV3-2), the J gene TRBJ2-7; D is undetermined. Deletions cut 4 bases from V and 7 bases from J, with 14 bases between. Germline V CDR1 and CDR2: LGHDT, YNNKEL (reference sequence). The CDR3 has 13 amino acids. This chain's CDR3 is CASSPWRTGEQYF. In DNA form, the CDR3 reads TGTGCCAGCAGCCCGTGGAGAACTGGGGAGCAGTACTTC.

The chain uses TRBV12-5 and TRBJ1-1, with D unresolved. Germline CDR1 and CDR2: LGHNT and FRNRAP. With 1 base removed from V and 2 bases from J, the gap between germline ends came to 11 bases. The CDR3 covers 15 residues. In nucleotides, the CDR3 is TGTGCTAGTGGTTTGGGCGACGTACAAAACACTGAAGCTTTCTTT. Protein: CASGLGDVQNTEAFF.

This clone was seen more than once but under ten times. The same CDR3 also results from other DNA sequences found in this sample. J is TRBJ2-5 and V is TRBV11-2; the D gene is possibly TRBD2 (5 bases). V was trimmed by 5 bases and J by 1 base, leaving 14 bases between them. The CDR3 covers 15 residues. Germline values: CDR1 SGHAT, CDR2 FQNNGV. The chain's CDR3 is CASSPRASSQETQYF. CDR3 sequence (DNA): TGTGCCAGCAGCCCAAGGGCTAGCTCCCAAGAGACCCAGTACTTC.